These T cell receptor beta chains were read from a single sample in a study of monozygotic twins with inflammatory bowel disease. Reprocessing the 5' RACE reads, TCRdb reports a single entry for every CDR3 protein and omits DNA. In total, the table holds more than 350,000 distinct CDR3 sequences. The sequenced sample consisted of blood. These receptors all come from a human donor with ulcerative colitis or Crohn's disease, or a healthy co-twin of an affected twin (not recorded which). Each CDR3 is given with its conserved first and last residue.

>TRBV6-7|TRBJ1-4
CASSYSYSQYRGPDEKLFF
>TRBV5-1|TRBJ2-7
CASSLVMAGSYEQYF
>TRBV7-2|TRBJ1-3
CASSMPGRIPGNTIYF
>TRBV25-1|TRBJ1-3
CASGTAIGANTIYF
>TRBV5-1|TRBJ2-2
CASSLAGLNTGELFF
>TRBV20-1|TRBJ1-5
CSATPGQGASSNQPQHF
>TRBV20-1|TRBJ2-1
CSATGPGTSGGIGQFF
>TRBV6-5|TRBJ2-2
CASSYPSPGALNTGELFF
>TRBV6-5|TRBJ2-7
CASSYLAGNYEHYF
>TRBV5-1|TRBJ1-1
CASSWGRAPGTEAFF
>TRBV21-1|TRBJ2-1
CASSKGPRRTPYNEQFF
>TRBV20-1|TRBJ2-4
CSAREGWENIQYF
>TRBV27|TRBJ2-1
CASSSLLRGHDEQFF
>TRBV11-1|TRBJ1-1
CASSRNKVNTEAFF
>TRBV5-6|TRBJ2-1
CASSLIGQGISYNEQFF
>TRBV5-8|TRBJ2-2
CASSLRGTGINTGELFF
>TRBV4-1|TRBJ2-1
CASSQGGRGEYNEQFF
>TRBV12-3/TRBV12-4|TRBJ2-1
CASNLAPLYNEQFF
>TRBV20-1|TRBJ2-7
CSALSILAGGGEQYF